Given below is one T cell receptor (beta chain) in context. This sample was taken from a study of radiotherapy plus CTLA-4 blockade in lung cancer. Assay used: immunoSEQ multiplex PCR; TCRdb lists only in-frame clones, some missing. The data show around 80,000 clones, with roughly 74% seen just once and roughly 10% held by the top ten. Germline lookup yields CDR1 LGHNA and CDR2 YNFKEQ. CDR3 size: 17 residues. V was clipped by 4 bases and J by 5 bases; unmatched bases: 10. The TCR was taken from a human donor with non-small cell lung cancer whose response to radiotherapy plus ipilimumab could not be evaluated. Material: peripheral blood, obtained from a patient treated with radiotherapy plus ipilimumab. V usage is TRBV4-2 and J usage is TRBJ2-1; 11 bases are a match to TRBD2. CDR3 loop: CASSPKLSGGAHNEQFF. The CDR3 DNA is TGTGCCAGCAGCCCAAAACTTAGCGGGGGGGCCCACAATGAGCAGTTCTTC.